The clone carrying this TCR beta chain was recorded a few times. For the second PCR, which ran for about 6 to 11 cycles, a sample-barcoded 5' primer and a J-beta primer mix were used. TCRdb recomputed calls from the 5' RACE reads with MiXCR, one row per CDR3 protein. Of about 970,000 distinct CDR3 sequences in the sample, roughly half were seen once. Trimming took 6 bases from V and 0 from J; bases not matched to a gene: 3. The CDR3 consists of 16 residues. Germline V gene lookup returns CDR1 MDHEN and CDR2 SYDVKM. The entry originates in a study of blood T cells in healthy people across ages. The chain links TRBV28 to TRBJ2-4, with 12 bases fitting TRBD2. The source material was blood. The source is a woman in her sixties or seventies in good health. The CDR3 region has the DNA TGTGCCAGCAGCGGACTAGCGGGACTAGCCAAAAACATTCAGTACTTC. This translates into CASSGLAGLAKNIQYF.